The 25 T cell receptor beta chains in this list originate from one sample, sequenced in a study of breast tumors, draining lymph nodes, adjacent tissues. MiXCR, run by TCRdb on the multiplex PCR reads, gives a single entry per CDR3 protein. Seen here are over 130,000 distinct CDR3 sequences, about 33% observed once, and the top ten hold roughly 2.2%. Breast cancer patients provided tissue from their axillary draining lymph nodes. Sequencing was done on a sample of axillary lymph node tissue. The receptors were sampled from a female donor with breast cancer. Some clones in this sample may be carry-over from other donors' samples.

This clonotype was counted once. CDR3 residues: CSARDSGSDTQYF. In DNA form, the CDR3 reads TGCAGTGCTAGAGATAGCGGCTCAGATACGCAGTATTTT. V and J are TRBV20-1 and TRBJ2-3, with D possibly being TRBD2 (6 bases). Between the trimmed V and J ends, which lost 0 bases and 4 bases, there was a span of 8 bases. CDR1 DFQATT and CDR2 SNEGSKA come from the germline V gene (reference sequence). The CDR3 has 13 residues.

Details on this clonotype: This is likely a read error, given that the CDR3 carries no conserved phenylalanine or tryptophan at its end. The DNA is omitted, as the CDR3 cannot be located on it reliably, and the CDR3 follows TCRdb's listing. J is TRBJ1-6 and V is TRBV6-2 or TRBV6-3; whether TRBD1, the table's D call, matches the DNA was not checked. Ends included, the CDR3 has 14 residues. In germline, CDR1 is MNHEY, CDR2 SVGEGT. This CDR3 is CASSYGTLSSPLHL.

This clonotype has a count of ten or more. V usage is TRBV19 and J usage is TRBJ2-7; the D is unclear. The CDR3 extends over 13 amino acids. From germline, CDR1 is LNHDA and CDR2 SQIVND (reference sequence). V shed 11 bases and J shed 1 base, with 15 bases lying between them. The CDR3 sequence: CARQMMLSYEQYV. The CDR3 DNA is TGTGCCCGCCAGATGATGCTTTCCTACGAGCAGTACGTC.

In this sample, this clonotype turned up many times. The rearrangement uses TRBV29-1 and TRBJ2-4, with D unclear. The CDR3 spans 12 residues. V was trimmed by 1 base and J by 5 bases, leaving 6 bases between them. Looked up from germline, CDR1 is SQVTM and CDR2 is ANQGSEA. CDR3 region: CSVEGTQNIQYF. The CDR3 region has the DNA TGCAGCGTTGAAGGTACCCAAAACATTCAGTACTTC.

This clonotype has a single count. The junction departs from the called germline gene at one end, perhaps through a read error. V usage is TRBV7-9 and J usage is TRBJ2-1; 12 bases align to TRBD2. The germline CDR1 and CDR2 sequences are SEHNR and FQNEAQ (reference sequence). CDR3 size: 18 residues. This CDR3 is CASSSELAGGPPYNERFF. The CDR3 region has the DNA TGTGCCAGCAGCTCGGAACTAGCGGGGGGCCCACCGTACAATGAGCGGTTCTTC.

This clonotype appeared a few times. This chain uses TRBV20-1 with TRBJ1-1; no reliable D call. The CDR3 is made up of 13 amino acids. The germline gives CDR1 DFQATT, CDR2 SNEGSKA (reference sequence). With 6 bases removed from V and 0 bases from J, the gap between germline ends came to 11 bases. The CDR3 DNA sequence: TGCAGTGCAGCCGGGAACATGAACACTGAAGCTTTCTTT. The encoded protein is CSAAGNMNTEAFF.

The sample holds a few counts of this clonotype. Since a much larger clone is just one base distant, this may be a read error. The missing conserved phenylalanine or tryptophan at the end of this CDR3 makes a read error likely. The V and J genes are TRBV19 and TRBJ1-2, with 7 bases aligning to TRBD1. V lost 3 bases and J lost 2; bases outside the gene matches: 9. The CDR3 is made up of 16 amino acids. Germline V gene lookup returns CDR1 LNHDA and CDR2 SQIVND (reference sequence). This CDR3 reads CASSISLGQRNYGYTS. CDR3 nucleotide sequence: TGTGCCAGTAGTATCTCCTTGGGACAGAGAAACTATGGCTACACCTCC.

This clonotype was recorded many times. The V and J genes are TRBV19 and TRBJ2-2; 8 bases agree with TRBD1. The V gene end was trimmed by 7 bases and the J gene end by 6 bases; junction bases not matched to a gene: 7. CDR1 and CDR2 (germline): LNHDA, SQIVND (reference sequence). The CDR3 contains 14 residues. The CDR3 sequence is CASNRGYLAGELFF. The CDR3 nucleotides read TGTGCCAGTAACAGGGGGTACTTGGCCGGGGAGCTGTTTTTT.

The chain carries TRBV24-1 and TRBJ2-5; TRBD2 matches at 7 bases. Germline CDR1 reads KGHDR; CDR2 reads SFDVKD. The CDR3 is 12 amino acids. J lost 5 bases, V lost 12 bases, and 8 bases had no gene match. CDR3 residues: CAPPAGEETQYF. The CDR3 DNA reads TGTGCCCCCCCGGCGGGAGAGGAGACCCAGTACTTC.

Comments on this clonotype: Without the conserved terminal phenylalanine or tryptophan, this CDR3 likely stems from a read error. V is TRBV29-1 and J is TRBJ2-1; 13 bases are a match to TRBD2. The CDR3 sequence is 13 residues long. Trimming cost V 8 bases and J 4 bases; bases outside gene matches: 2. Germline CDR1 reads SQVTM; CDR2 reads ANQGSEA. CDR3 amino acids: CSLGLAGYNEQFL. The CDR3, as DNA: TGCAGCCTGGGACTAGCGGGGTACAATGAGCAGTTCCTC.

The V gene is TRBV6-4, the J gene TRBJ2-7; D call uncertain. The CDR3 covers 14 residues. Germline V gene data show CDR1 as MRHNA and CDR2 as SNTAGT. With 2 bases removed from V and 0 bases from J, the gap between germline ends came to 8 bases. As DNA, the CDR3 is TGTGCCAGCAGTGACCTCCAGAGCTCCTACGAGCAGTACGTC. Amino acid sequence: CASSDLQSSYEQYV.

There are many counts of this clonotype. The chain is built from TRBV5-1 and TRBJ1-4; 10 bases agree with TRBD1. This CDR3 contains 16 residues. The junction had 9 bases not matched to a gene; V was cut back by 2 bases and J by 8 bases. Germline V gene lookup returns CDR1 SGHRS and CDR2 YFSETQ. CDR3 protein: CASSLQTGTGVEKLFF. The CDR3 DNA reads TGCGCCAGCAGCTTACAAACCGGGACAGGGGTAGAAAAACTGTTTTTT.

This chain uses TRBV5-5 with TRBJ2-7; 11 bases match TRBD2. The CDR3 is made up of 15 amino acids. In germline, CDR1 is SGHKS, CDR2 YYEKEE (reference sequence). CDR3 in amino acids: CASSQLAGVSYEQHV. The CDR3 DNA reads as TGTGCCAGCAGCCAACTAGCGGGAGTGTCCTACGAGCAGCACGTC.

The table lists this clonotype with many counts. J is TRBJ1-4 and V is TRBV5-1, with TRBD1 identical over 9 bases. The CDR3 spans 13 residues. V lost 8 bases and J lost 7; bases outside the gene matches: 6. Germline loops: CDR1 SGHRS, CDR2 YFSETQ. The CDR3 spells CASSPGQGEKLFF. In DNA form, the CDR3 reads TGCGCCAGTTCACCGGGACAGGGTGAAAAACTGTTTTTT.

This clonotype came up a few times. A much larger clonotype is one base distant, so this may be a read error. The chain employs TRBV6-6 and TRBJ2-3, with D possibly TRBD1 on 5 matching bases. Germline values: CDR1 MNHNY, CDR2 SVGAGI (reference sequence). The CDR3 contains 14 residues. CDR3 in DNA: TGTGCCTGCAGTTACCACAGGTCCACAGATACGCAGTATTTT. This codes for CACSYHRSTDTQYF.

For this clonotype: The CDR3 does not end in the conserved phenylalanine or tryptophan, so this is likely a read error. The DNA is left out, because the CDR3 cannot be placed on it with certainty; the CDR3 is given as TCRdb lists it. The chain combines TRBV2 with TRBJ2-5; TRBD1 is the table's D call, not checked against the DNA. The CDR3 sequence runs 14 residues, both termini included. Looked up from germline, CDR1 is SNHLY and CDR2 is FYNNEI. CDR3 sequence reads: CASSENRAGYTFGS.

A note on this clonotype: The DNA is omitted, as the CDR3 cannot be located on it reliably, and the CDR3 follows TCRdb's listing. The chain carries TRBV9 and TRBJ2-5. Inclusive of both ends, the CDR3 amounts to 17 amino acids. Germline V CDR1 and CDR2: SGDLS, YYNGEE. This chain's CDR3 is CDSSFYICSAERETQYF.

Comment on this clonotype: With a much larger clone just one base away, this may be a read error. CDR3 sequence reads: CANSSGDRFSGNTIYF. The DNA of the CDR3 is TGTGCCAACAGCTCGGGAGACAGGTTCTCTGGAAACACCATATATTTT. The chain links TRBV5-4 to TRBJ1-3, with a tentative D call TRBD1 (6 bases). CDR3 size: 16 residues. CDR1 and CDR2 (germline): SGHNT, YYREEE (reference sequence).

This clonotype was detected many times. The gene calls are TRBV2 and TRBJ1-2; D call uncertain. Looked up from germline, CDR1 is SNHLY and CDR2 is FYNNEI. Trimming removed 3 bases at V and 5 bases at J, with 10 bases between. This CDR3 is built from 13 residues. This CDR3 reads CASSEENRYGYTF. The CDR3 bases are TGTGCCAGCAGTGAGGAGAATAGGTATGGCTACACCTTC.

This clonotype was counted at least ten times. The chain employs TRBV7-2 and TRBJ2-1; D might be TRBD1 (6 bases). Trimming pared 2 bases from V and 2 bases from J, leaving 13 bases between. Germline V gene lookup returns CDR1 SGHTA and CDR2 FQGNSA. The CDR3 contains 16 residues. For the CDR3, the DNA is TGTGCCAGCAGCTTATTCGGACAGACGACCTACAATGAGCAGTTCTTC. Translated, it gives CASSLFGQTTYNEQFF.

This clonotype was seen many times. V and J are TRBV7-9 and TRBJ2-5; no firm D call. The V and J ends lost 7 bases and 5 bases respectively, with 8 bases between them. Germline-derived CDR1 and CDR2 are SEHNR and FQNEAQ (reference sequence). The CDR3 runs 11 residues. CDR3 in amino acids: CASTERETQYF. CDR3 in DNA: TGTGCCAGCACGGAGAGGGAGACCCAGTACTTC.

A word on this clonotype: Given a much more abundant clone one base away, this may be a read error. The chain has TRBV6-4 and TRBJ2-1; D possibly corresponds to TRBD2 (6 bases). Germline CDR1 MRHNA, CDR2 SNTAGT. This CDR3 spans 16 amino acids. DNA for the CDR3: TGTGCCAGCAGTGAACCGACTAGAAGGGCCCCACGTGAGCAGTCCTTC. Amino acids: CASSEPTRRAPREQSF.

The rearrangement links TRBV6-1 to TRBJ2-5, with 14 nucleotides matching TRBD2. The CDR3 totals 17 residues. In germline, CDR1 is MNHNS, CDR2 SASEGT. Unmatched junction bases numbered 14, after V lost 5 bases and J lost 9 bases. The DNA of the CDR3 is TGTGCCAGCAGTCTAACCAGACTAGCGGGGGGGCAGGAGGCCCAGTACTTC. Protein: CASSLTRLAGGQEAQYF.

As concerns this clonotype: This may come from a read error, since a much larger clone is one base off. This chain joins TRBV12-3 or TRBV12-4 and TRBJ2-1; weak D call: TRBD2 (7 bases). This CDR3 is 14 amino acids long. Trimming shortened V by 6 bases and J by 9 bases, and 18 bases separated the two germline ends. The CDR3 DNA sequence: TGTGCCAGCAGACAAGCTGCGGGGGCAGGTGAGCAGTTCTTC. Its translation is CASRQAAGAGEQFF.

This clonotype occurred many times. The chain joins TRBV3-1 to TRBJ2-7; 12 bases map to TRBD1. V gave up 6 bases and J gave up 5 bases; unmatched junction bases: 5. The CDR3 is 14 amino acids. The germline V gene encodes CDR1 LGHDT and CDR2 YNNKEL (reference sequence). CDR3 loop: CASRGTGGADEQYF. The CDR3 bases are TGTGCCAGCAGAGGGACAGGGGGCGCCGACGAGCAGTACTTC.